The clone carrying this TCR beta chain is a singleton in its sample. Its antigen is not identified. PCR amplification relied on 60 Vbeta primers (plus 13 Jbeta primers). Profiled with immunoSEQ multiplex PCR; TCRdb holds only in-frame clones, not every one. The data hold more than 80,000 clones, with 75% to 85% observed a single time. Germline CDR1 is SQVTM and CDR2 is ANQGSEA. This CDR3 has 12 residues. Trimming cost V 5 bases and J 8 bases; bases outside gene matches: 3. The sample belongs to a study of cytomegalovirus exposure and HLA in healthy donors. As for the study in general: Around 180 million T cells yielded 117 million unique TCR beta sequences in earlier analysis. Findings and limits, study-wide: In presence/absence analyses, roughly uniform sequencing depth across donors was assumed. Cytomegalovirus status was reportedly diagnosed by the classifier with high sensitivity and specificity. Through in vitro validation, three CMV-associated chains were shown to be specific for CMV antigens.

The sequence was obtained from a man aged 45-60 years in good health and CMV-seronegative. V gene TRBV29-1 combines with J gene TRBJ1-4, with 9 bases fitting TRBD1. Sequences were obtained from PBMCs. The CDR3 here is CSVSTGGEKLFF. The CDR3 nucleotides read TGCAGCGTTTCGACAGGGGGGGAAAAACTGTTTTTT. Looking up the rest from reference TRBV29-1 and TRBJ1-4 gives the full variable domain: SAVISQKPSRDICQRGTSLTIQCQVDSQVTMMFWYRQQPGQSLTLIATANQGSEATYESGFVIDKFPISRPNLTFSTLTVSNMSPEDSSIYLCSVSTGGEKLFFGSGTQLSVL.